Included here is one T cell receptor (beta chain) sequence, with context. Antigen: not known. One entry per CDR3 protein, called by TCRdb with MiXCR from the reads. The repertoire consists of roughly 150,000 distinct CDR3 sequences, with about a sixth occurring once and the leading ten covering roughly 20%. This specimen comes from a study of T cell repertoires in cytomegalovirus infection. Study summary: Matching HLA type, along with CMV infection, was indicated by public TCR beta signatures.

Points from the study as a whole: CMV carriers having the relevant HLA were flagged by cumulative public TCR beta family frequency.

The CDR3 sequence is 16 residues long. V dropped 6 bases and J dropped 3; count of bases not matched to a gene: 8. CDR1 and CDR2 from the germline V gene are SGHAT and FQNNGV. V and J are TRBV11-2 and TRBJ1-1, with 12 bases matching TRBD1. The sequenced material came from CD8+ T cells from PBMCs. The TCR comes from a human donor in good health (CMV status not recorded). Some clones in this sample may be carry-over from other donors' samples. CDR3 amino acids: CASSWAGTGGYTEAFF. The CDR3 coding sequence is TGTGCCAGCAGTTGGGCCGGGACAGGGGGCTACACTGAAGCTTTCTTT.